This TCR beta chain emerged from a study of blood T cell repertoires in COVID-19. Original analysis: Estimation of nucleated cell counts relied on the amplification of reference gene primers. Produced via immunoSEQ multiplex PCR; TCRdb's table is partial and in-frame only. V and J calls and clone size are those listed in that table; D and trimming were worked out from the DNA. The sample comprises about 220,000 clones, around three quarters of which are singletons, and about 7% rests with the top ten. Unmatched junction bases numbered 2, after V lost 2 bases and J lost 5 bases. The CDR3 has 14 residues. Germline CDR1 is MNHNS and CDR2 is SASEGT.

The chain uses TRBV6-1 and TRBJ1-2; 10 bases align to TRBD1. The clonotype comes from an older woman with acute or convalescent COVID-19. Source material: peripheral blood. The CDR3 DNA is TGTGCCAGCAGTGAAATGGGACAGGGGTATGGCTACACCTTC. Translated, it gives CASSEMGQGYGYTF.